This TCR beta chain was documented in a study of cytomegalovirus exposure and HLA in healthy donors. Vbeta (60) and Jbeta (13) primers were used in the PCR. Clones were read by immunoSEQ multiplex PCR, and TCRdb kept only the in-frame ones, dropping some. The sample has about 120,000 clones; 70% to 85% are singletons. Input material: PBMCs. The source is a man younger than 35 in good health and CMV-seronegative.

The CDR3 region has the DNA TGTGCCAGTAGTTTGCCAGTGAACACTGAAGCTTTCTTT. Residues: CASSLPVNTEAFF. J is TRBJ1-1 and V is TRBV19; D unclear. Trimming left V 5 bases short and J 0 bases short, with 7 bases between. The CDR3 length is 13 residues. Germline V gives CDR1 LNHDA, CDR2 SQIVND (reference sequence). Looking up the rest from reference TRBV19 and TRBJ1-1 gives the full variable domain: DGGITQSPKYLFRKEGQNVTLSCEQNLNHDAMYWYRQDPGQGLRLIYYSQIVNDFQKGDIAEGYSVSREKKESFPLTVTSAQKNPTAFYLCASSLPVNTEAFFGQGTRLTVV.